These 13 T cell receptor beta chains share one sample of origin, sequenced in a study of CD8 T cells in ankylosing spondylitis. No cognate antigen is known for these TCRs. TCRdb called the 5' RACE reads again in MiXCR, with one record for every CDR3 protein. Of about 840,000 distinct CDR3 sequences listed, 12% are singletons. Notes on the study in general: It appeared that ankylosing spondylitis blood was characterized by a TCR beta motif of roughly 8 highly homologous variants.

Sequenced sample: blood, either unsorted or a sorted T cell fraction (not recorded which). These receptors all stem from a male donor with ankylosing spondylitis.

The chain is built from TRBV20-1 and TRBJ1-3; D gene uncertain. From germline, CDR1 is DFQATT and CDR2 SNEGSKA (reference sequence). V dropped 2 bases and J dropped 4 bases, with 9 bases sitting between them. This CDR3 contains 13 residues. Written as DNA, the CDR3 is TGCAGTGCTAGACCCCCCCACGGAAACACCATATATTTT. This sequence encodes CSARPPHGNTIYF.

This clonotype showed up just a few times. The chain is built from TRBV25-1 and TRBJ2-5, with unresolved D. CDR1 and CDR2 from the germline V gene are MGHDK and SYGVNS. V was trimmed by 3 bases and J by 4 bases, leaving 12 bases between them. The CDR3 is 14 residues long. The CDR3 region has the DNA TGTGCCAGCAGTGATGTAGGGCCAAGAGAGACCCAGTACTTC. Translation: CASSDVGPRETQYF.

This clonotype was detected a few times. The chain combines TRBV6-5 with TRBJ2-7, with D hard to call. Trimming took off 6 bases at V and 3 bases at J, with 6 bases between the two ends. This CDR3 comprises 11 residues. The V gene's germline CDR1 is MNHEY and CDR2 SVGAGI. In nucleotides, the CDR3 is TGTGCCAGCAGGTACAACTACGAGCAGTACTTC. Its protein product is CASRYNYEQYF.

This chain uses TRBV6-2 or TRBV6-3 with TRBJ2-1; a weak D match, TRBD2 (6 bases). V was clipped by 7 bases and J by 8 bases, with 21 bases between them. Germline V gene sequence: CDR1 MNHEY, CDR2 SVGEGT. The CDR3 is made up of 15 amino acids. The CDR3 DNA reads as TGTGCCAGCACCGACCGACGCGGGGAAGGAGATGAGCAGTTCTTC. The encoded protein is CASTDRRGEGDEQFF.

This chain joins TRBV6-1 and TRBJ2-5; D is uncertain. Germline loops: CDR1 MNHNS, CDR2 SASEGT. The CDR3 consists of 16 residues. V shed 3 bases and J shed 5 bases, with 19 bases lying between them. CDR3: CASSDFWDGRRETQYF. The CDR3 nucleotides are TGTGCCAGCAGTGATTTCTGGGATGGCAGACGGGAGACCCAGTACTTC.

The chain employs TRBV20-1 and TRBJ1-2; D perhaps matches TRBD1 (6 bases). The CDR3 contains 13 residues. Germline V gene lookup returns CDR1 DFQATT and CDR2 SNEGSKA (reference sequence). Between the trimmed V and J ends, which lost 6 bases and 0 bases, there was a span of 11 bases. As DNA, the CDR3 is TGCAGTGCCTTAACAGGGACTAACTATGGCTACACCTTC. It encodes CSALTGTNYGYTF.

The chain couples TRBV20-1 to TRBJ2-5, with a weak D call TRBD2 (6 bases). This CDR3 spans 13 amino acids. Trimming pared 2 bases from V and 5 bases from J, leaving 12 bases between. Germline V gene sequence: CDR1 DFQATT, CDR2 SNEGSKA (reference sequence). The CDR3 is CSARPRGRETQYF. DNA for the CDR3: TGCAGTGCTAGACCAAGAGGGAGGGAGACCCAGTACTTC.

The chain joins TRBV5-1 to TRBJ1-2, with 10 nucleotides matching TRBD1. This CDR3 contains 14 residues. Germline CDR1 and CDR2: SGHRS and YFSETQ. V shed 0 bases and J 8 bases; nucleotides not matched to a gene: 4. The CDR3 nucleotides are TGCGCCAGCAGCTTGGGACAGGGGGCTTTCGGCTACACCTTC. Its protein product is CASSLGQGAFGYTF.

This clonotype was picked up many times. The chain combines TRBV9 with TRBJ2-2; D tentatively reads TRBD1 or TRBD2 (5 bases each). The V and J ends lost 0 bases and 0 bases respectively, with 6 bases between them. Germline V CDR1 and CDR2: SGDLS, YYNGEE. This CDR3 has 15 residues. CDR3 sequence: CASSVGGSNTGELFF. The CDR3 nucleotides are TGTGCCAGCAGCGTAGGGGGGTCGAACACCGGGGAGCTGTTTTTT.

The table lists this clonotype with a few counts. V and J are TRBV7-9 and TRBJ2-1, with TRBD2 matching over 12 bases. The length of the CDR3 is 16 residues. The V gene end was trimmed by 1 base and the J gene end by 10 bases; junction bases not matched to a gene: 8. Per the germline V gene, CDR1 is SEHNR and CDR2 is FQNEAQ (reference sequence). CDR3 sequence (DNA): TGTGCCAGCAGCTTAGTCGCTAGCGGGAGGGCGCAAGAGCAGTTCTTC. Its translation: CASSLVASGRAQEQFF.

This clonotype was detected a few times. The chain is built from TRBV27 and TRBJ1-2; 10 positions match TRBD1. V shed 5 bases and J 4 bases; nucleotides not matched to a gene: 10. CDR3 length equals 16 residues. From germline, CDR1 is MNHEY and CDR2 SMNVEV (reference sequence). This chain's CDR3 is CASSRASTGGSYGYTF. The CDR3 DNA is TGTGCCAGCAGTAGAGCCTCGACAGGGGGCAGCTATGGCTACACCTTC.

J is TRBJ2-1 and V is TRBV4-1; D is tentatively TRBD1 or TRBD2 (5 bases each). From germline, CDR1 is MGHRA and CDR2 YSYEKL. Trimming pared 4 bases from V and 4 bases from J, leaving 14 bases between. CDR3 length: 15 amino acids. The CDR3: CASSPLERGYNEQFF. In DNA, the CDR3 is TGCGCCAGCAGCCCGTTGGAGAGGGGTTACAATGAGCAGTTCTTC.

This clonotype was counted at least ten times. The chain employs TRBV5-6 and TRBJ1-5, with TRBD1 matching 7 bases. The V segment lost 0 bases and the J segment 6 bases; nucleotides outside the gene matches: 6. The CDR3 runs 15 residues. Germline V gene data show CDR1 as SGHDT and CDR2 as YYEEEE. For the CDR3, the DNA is TGTGCCAGCAGCTTGGGGACAGGTGTAGGTCAGCCCCAGCATTTT. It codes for CASSLGTGVGQPQHF.